A selection of T cell receptor beta chains follows, all from one sample in a study of beta chain features in type 1 diabetes. The repertoire was sequenced with immunoSEQ multiplex PCR; TCRdb's copy has only in-frame clones and lacks some. Here the sample spans over 150,000 clones, around an eighth being singletons. Sequenced: central memory CD4+ T cells from blood. The origin of the receptors is a woman between 18 and 29 years old in good health. Both conserved end residues are part of each CDR3. D genes are given only for firm matches. Clone size appears in some rows only: once, few, many, or a class for an expanded clone.

v_gene	abundance	j_gene	d_gene	CDR3nt	CDR3aa
TRBV7-9	few	TRBJ1-2	TRBD1	TGTGCCAGCAGCCCCGAGACAGGGAGTGGCTACACCTTC	CASSPETGSGYTF
TRBV5-6	-	TRBJ1-3	-	TGTGCCAGCAGCTCCACCCTACAGAGCTCTGGAAACACCATATATTTT	CASSSTLQSSGNTIYF
TRBV4-2	few	TRBJ2-3	TRBD2	TGTGCCAGCAGCCAACGGGCTAGCGGGAGTTCAGATACGCAGTATTTT	CASSQRASGSSDTQYF
TRBV2	-	TRBJ2-5	-	TGTGCCAGCACCCTCGGGATGCAGGGGGGGACCCAGTACTTC	CASTLGMQGGTQYF
TRBV7-6	-	TRBJ2-3	TRBD2	TGTGCCAGCAGCTCCGGACTAGCGGGGGGAGTTTCAACAGATACGCAGTATTTT	CASSSGLAGGVSTDTQYF
TRBV7-9	few	TRBJ1-1	-	TGTGCCAGCAGCTTATCACAGGCGAACACTGAAGCTTTCTTT	CASSLSQANTEAFF
TRBV30	few	TRBJ2-3	TRBD1	TGTGCCTGGAGTGGGCGACAGGGGGCTACGCAGTATTTT	CAWSGRQGATQYF
TRBV18	-	TRBJ1-2	-	TGTGCCAGCTCCCCTAGCCAACGGAACTATGGCTACACCTTC	CASSPSQRNYGYTF
TRBV7-9	-	TRBJ1-1	TRBD1	TGTGCCAGCAGCGCCGGACAGGGTAGCACTGAAGCTTTCTTT	CASSAGQGSTEAFF
TRBV14	-	TRBJ1-1	-	TGTGCCAGCAGCCGAGGGTTCCGGGACACTGAAGCTTTCTTT	CASSRGFRDTEAFF
TRBV30	few	TRBJ1-1	-	TGTGCCTGGACAGAGGGACACTCCTCTGAAGCTTTCTTT	CAWTEGHSSEAFF
TRBV14	-	TRBJ2-5	TRBD1	TGTGCCAGCAGCCGACAGGGTCGCGAGACCCAGTACTTC	CASSRQGRETQYF
TRBV29-1	many	TRBJ2-3	TRBD1	TGCAGCGTTGAACGGGACAGGGGATCCACAGATACGCAGTATTTT	CSVERDRGSTDTQYF
TRBV5-1	few	TRBJ2-1	TRBD1	TGCGCCAGCAGCTTGGGTCAGGGGGCATGGAATGAGCAGTTCTTC	CASSLGQGAWNEQFF
TRBV6-5	-	TRBJ2-5	TRBD2	TGTGCCAGCAGCCGCGGGACTAGCGGGAGGGAGACCCAGTACTTC	CASSRGTSGRETQYF
TRBV6-5	-	TRBJ1-2	-	TGTGCCAGCAGTTACTCCTCGAGCAACAGGGCCTATGGCTACACCTTC	CASSYSSSNRAYGYTF
TRBV6-6	-	TRBJ1-1	TRBD1	TGTGCCAGCAGTTACGGGGGACAGGGCAGGACTGAAGCTTTCTTT	CASSYGGQGRTEAFF
TRBV4-1	-	TRBJ2-1	TRBD2	TGCGCCAGCAGCCAAGTGGGACGGGGGGGCTCCTACAATGAGCAGTTCTTC	CASSQVGRGGSYNEQFF
TRBV4-3	many	TRBJ2-7	TRBD1	TGCGCCAGCAGCCAACAGACAGGGAACTCCTACGAGCAGTACTTC	CASSQQTGNSYEQYF
TRBV29-1	few	TRBJ1-5	TRBD1	TGCAGCGTAGCACAGGGGAATCAGCCCCAGCATTTT	CSVAQGNQPQHF
TRBV21-1	-	TRBJ2-6	-	TGTGCCAGCAGCGCCCTACCGGGACAGGAGATCTCTGGGGCCAACGTCCTGACTTTC	CASSALPGQEISGANVLTF
TRBV2	few	TRBJ2-1	TRBD2	TGTGCCAGCCAGACTAGCGGGAGGGTCAATGAGCAGTTCTTC	CASQTSGRVNEQFF
TRBV27	few	TRBJ2-7	TRBD1	TGTGCCAGCAGTCCCCGGGACAGGGGCAACGAGCAGTACTTC	CASSPRDRGNEQYF
TRBV9	many	TRBJ2-2	-	TGTGCCAGCAGCGTCTATGCAGGGTCGGACACCGGGGAGCTGTTTTTT	CASSVYAGSDTGELFF
TRBV2	many	TRBJ2-1	TRBD2	TGTGCCAGCAGGGAAACTAGCGGGACGGGTAATGTTCAGTTCTTC	CASRETSGTGNVQFF
TRBV5-1	few	TRBJ2-5	TRBD1	TGCGCCAGCAACAGGGACAGCCAAGAGACCCAGTACTTC	CASNRDSQETQYF
TRBV5-1	few	TRBJ2-1	-	TGCGCCAGCAGCCCCCGGGCCTACAATGAGCAGTTCTTC	CASSPRAYNEQFF
TRBV7-2	few	TRBJ2-3	TRBD2	TGTGCCAGCAGCTTAGGTCTAGCGGGAGCAGATACGCAGTATTTT	CASSLGLAGADTQYF
TRBV2	-	TRBJ2-5	TRBD2	TGTGCCAGCAGACCGACTAGCGGGTATCAAGAGACCCAGTACTTC	CASRPTSGYQETQYF
TRBV30	-	TRBJ2-2	-	TGTGCCTGGAGTGCCAGCGGGCGGAACACCGGGGAGCTGTTTTTT	CAWSASGRNTGELFF
TRBV30	-	TRBJ1-1	TRBD1	TGTGCCTGGAGTGTAACGTTTTCGGACAGGGTCTATACTGAAGCTTTCTTT	CAWSVTFSDRVYTEAFF
TRBV18	-	TRBJ2-2	-	TGTGCCAGCACACAACTAGGATCGAACACCGGGGAGCTGTTTTTT	CASTQLGSNTGELFF
TRBV5-6	few	TRBJ2-7	-	TGTGCCAGCAGCTTGAGGGGCGACGAGCAGTACTTC	CASSLRGDEQYF
TRBV4-1	-	TRBJ2-7	-	TGCGCCAGCAGCCAAGTTCTCCACGAGCAGTACTTC	CASSQVLHEQYF
TRBV4-2	-	TRBJ2-7	TRBD1	TGTGCCAGCAGCCAGGACAGGGTTTCACGCTACGAGCAGTACTTC	CASSQDRVSRYEQYF
TRBV7-6	-	TRBJ1-5	TRBD1	TGTGCCAGCAGCTCCCGGACAGGTAATCAGCCCCAGCATTTT	CASSSRTGNQPQHF
TRBV23-1	-	TRBJ2-3	-	TGCGCCAGCAGTCAAGGCCCAGGGCCGTTTACCACAGATACGCAGTATTTT	CASSQGPGPFTTDTQYF
TRBV28	many	TRBJ2-7	-	TGTGCCAGCAGCTCGGTTGTCTACGAGCAGTACTTC	CASSSVVYEQYF
TRBV11-2	-	TRBJ2-1	-	TGTGCCAGCAGCTTAGAGCCCAACCGGGGTGAGCAGTTCTTC	CASSLEPNRGEQFF
TRBV2	few	TRBJ1-3	-	TGTGCCGGCGCTAGGACAGCTGGAAACACCATATATTTT	CAGARTAGNTIYF
TRBV7-2	-	TRBJ2-7	-	TGTGCCAGCAGCTTAGGCCAGGGGAGCTTAACCTACGAGCAGTACTTC	CASSLGQGSLTYEQYF
TRBV28	few	TRBJ2-7	-	TGTGCCAGCAGGACGGGGGAGTCCTACGAGCAGTACTTC	CASRTGESYEQYF
TRBV18	few	TRBJ2-7	-	TGTGCCAGCTCACCACCGGTGGTGGAGGGGCAGTACTTC	CASSPPVVEGQYF
TRBV30	-	TRBJ2-1	-	TGTGCCTGGAGTGTACTAATGAATGAGCAGTTCTTC	CAWSVLMNEQFF
TRBV11-2	-	TRBJ2-1	TRBD2	TGTGCCAGCAGCTTTGTTGCGGGAGGGAACAATGAGCAGTTCTTC	CASSFVAGGNNEQFF
TRBV28	few	TRBJ2-1	-	TGTGCCAGCAGTTTCCTCGAACAGGCTTCCAATGAGCAGTTCTTC	CASSFLEQASNEQFF
TRBV6-5	-	TRBJ2-7	-	TGTGCCAGCAGCGTAGATTTCTACGAGCAGTACTTC	CASSVDFYEQYF
TRBV4-2	-	TRBJ1-1	TRBD1	TGTGCCAGCAGCCAAGAAGGGACAGGGGTGAACACTGAAGCTTTCTTT	CASSQEGTGVNTEAFF
TRBV6-5	few	TRBJ1-2	TRBD1	TGTGCCAGCACCCCCGGGACAGGAGCTAACTATGGCTACACCTTC	CASTPGTGANYGYTF
TRBV18	-	TRBJ2-1	-	TGTGCCAGCTCTACGGGAATGGATGAGCAGTTCTTC	CASSTGMDEQFF
TRBV5-8	-	TRBJ2-3	-	TGTGCCAGCAGCTTGTACGGGCAGGGGCGGAGAGATACGCAGTATTTT	CASSLYGQGRRDTQYF
TRBV15	-	TRBJ1-5	-	TGTGCCACCAGCAGCTACCAGGACTCTCTTAGCAATCAGCCCCAGCATTTT	CATSSYQDSLSNQPQHF
TRBV7-2	few	TRBJ1-2	TRBD1	TGTGCCAGCAGCTTATACGACAGGGTGAACTATGGCTACACCTTC	CASSLYDRVNYGYTF